This T cell receptor beta chain was found in a study of PD-1 blockade in classical Hodgkin lymphoma. Using immunoSEQ multiplex PCR, the repertoire was profiled, and TCRdb retains in-frame clones only, with some absent. The sample includes about 98,000 clones, roughly 79% of them seen just once. After autologous stem cell transplantation all patients relapsed, and prior brentuximab vedotin exposure differed between cohorts. Each best response was a complete response, a partial response or progressive disease. On this clone itself: The antigen is undetermined.

Study-level points and caveats: Newly diagnosed patients had diversity similar to the baseline diversity of complete responders. Newly diagnosed patients were reported to start with lower TCR diversity than healthy donors. Repertoire differences have undefined causes, possibly disease activity or prior therapy.

V shed 5 bases and J 3 bases; nucleotides not matched to a gene: 7. Germline V gene data show CDR1 as SGHTA and CDR2 as FQGNSA. This CDR3 region has 14 residues. V usage is TRBV7-2 and J usage is TRBJ2-7; 7 bases align to TRBD2. Here the sequenced sample was peripheral blood mononuclear cells (PBMCs), taken before the second cycle of nivolumab. This receptor was taken from a human donor with classical Hodgkin lymphoma. The CDR3: CASSQGLGVYEQYF. The CDR3 DNA reads as TGTGCCAGCAGCCAAGGACTAGGGGTCTACGAGCAGTACTTC.